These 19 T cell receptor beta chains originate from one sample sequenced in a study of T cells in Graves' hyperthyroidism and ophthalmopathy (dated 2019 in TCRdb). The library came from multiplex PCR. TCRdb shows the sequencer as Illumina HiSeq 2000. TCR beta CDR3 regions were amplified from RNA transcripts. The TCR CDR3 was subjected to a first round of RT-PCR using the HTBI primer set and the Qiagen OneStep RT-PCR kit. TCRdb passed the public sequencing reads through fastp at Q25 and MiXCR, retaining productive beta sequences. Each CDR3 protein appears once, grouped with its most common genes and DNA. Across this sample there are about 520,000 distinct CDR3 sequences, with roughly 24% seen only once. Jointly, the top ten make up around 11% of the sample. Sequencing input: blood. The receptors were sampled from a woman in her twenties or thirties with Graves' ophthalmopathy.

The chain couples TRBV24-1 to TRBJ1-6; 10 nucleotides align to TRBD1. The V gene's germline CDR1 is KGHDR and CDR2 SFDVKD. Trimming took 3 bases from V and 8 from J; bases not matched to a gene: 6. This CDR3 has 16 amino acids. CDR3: CATSDGDRGWDSPLHF. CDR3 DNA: TGTGCCACCAGTGATGGGGACAGGGGCTGGGATTCACCCCTCCACTTT.

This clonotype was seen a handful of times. The CDR3 DNA follows: TGCGCCAGCAGTGAGGGACTAGCCCTAGGAGAGCAGTTCTTC. Protein product: CASSEGLALGEQFF. The genes are TRBV10-2 and TRBJ2-1, with 8 bases that match TRBD2. V lost 2 bases, J lost 10 bases, and 7 bases stayed unmatched. The V gene's germline CDR1 is WSHSY and CDR2 SAAADI. This CDR3 spans 14 amino acids.

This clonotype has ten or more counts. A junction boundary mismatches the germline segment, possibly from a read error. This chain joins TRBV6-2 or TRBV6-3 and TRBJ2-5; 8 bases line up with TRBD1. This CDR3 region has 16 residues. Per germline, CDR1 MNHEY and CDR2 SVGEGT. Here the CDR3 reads CASSYSSQGARETQYF. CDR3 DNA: TGTGCCAGCAGCTACTCGAGCCAGGGGGCGCGAGAGACCCAGTACTTC.

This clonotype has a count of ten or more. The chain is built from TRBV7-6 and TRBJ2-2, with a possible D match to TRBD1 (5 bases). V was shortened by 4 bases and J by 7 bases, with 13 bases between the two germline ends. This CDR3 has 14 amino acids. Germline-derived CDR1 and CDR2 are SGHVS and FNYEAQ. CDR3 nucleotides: TGTGCCAGCAGCTCCTTTAAGGGGTACGGGGAGCTGTTTTTT. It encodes CASSSFKGYGELFF. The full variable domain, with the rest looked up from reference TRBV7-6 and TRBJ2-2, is GAGVSQSPRYKVTKRGQDVALRCDPISGHVSLYWYRQALGQGPEFLTYFNYEAQQDKSGLPNDRFSAERPEGSISTLTIQRTEQRDSAMYRCASSSFKGYGELFFGEGSRLTVL.

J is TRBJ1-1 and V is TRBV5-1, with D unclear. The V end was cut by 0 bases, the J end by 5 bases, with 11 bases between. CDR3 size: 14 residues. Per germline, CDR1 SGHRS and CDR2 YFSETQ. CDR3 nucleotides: TGCGCCAGCAGCTTGGCCGGCAGAAAAACTGAAGCTTTCTTT. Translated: CASSLAGRKTEAFF.

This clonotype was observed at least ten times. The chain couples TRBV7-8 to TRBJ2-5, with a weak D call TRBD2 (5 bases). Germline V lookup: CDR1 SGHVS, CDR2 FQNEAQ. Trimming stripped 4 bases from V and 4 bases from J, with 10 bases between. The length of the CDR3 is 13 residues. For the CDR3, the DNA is TGTGCCAGCAGCTCAAGCCGGGGAGAGACCCAGTACTTC. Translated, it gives CASSSSRGETQYF. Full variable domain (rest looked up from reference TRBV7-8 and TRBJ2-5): GAGVSQSPRYKVAKRGQDVALRCDPISGHVSLFWYQQALGQGPEFLTYFQNEAQLDKSGLPSDRFFAERPEGSVSTLKIQRTQQEDSAVYLCASSSSRGETQYFGPGTRLLVL.

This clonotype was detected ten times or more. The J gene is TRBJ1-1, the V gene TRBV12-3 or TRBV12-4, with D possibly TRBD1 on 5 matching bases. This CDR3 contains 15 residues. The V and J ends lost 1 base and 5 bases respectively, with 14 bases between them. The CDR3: CASSLVGREKTEAFF. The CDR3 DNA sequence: TGTGCCAGCAGTTTAGTGGGCAGGGAAAAAACTGAAGCTTTCTTT.

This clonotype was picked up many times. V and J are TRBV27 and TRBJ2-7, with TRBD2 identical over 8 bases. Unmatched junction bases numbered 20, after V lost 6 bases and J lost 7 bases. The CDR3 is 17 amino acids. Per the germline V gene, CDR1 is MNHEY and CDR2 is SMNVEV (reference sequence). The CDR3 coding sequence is TGTGCCAGCAGCTCCGAGGTGTTTCGGGGGGGCCTTCGGGAGCAGTACTTC. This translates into CASSSEVFRGGLREQYF.

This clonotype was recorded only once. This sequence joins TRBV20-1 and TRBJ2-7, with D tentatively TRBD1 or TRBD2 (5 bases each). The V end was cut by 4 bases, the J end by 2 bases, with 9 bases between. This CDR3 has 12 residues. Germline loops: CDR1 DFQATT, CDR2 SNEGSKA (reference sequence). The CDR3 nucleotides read TGCAGTGCTATGGGGGATACCTACGAGCAGTACTTC. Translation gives CSAMGDTYEQYF.

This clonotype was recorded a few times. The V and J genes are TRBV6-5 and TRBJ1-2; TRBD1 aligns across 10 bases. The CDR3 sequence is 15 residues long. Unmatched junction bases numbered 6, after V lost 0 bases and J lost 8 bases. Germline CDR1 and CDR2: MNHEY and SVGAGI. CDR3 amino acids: CASSYSDRGQWGYTF. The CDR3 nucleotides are TGTGCCAGCAGTTACTCCGACAGGGGGCAGTGGGGCTACACCTTC.

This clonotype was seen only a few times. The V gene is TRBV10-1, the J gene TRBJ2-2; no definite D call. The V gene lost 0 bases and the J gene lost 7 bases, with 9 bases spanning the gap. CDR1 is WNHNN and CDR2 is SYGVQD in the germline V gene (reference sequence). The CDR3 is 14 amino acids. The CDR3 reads CASSESQEHGELFF. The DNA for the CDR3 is TGCGCCAGCAGTGAGTCTCAGGAACACGGGGAGCTGTTTTTT.

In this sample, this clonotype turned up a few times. Here the CDR3 reads CSVDRQGGGYTF. The CDR3, as DNA: TGCAGCGTTGACCGACAGGGGGGCGGCTACACCTTC. This chain uses TRBV29-1 with TRBJ1-2, with 9 bases lining up with TRBD1. The junction had 4 bases not matched to a gene; V was cut back by 3 bases and J by 8 bases. The CDR3 consists of 12 residues. Germline CDR1 and CDR2: SQVTM and ANQGSEA.

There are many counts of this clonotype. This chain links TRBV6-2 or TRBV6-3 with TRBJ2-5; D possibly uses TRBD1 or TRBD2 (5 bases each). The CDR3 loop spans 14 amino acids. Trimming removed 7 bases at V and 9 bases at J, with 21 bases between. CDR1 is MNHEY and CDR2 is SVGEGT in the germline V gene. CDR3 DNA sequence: TGTGCCAGCATGGTCCAGGGTCTCTGGGGGTCCCAGTACTTC. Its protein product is CASMVQGLWGSQYF.

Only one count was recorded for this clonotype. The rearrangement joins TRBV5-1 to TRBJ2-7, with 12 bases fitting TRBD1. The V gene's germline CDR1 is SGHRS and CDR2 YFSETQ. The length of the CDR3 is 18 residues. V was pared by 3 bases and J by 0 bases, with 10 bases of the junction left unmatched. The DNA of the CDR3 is TGCGCCAGCAGCTCTACCGGGACAGGGGGCGGAGTCTCCTACGAGCAGTACTTC. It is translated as CASSSTGTGGGVSYEQYF.

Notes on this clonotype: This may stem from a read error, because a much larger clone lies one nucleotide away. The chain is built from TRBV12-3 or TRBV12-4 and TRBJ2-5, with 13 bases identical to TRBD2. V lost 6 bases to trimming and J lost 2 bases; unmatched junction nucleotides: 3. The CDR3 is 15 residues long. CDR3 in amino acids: CASRPGLAGQETQYF. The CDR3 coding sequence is TGTGCCAGCAGACCGGGACTAGCGGGGCAAGAGACCCAGTACTTC.

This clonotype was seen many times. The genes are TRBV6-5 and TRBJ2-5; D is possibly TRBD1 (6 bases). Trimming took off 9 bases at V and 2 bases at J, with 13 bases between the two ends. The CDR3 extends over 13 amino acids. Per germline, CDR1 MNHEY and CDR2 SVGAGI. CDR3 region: CASRRDTQETQYF. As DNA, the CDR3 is TGTGCCAGTCGCCGGGACACTCAAGAGACCCAGTACTTC.

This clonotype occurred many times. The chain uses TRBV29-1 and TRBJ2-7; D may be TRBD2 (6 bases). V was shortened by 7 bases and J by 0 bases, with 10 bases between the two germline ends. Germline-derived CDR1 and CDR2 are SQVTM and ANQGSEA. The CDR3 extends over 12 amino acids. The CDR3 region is CSARTNSYEQYF. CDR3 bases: TGCAGCGCCCGGACTAACTCCTACGAGCAGTACTTC.

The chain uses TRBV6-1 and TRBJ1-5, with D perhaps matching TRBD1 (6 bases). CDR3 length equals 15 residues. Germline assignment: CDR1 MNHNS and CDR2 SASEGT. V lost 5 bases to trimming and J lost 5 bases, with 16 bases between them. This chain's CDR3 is CASSPRTGSDQPQHF. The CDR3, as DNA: TGTGCCAGCAGTCCACGAACAGGGTCCGATCAGCCCCAGCATTTT.

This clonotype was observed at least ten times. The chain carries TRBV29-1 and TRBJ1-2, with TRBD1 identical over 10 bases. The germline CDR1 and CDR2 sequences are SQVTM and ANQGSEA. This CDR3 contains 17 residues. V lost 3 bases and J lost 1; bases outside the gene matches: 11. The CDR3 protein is CSVDDPLTGGLNYGYTF. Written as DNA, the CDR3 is TGCAGCGTTGATGATCCCTTGACAGGGGGCCTTAACTATGGCTACACCTTC.